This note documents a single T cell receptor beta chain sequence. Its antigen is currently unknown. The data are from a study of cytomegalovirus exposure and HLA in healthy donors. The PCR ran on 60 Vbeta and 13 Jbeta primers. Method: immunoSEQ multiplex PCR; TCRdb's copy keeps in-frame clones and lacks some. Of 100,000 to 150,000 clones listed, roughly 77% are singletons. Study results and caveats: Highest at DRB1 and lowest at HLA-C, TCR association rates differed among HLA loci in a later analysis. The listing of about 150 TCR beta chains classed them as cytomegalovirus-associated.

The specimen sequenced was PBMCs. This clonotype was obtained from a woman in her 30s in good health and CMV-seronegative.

CDR3 nucleotide sequence: TGTGCCAGCAGTCCTCTAGCGGGGGTCTCTGGGGCCAACGTCCTGACTTTC. Translating gives CASSPLAGVSGANVLTF. This chain uses TRBV25-1 with TRBJ2-6; TRBD2 aligns across 10 bases. The V and J ends lost 5 bases and 0 bases, in that order; junction bases with no gene match: 4. This CDR3 spans 17 amino acids. CDR1 is MGHDK, CDR2 SYGVNS, per germline.